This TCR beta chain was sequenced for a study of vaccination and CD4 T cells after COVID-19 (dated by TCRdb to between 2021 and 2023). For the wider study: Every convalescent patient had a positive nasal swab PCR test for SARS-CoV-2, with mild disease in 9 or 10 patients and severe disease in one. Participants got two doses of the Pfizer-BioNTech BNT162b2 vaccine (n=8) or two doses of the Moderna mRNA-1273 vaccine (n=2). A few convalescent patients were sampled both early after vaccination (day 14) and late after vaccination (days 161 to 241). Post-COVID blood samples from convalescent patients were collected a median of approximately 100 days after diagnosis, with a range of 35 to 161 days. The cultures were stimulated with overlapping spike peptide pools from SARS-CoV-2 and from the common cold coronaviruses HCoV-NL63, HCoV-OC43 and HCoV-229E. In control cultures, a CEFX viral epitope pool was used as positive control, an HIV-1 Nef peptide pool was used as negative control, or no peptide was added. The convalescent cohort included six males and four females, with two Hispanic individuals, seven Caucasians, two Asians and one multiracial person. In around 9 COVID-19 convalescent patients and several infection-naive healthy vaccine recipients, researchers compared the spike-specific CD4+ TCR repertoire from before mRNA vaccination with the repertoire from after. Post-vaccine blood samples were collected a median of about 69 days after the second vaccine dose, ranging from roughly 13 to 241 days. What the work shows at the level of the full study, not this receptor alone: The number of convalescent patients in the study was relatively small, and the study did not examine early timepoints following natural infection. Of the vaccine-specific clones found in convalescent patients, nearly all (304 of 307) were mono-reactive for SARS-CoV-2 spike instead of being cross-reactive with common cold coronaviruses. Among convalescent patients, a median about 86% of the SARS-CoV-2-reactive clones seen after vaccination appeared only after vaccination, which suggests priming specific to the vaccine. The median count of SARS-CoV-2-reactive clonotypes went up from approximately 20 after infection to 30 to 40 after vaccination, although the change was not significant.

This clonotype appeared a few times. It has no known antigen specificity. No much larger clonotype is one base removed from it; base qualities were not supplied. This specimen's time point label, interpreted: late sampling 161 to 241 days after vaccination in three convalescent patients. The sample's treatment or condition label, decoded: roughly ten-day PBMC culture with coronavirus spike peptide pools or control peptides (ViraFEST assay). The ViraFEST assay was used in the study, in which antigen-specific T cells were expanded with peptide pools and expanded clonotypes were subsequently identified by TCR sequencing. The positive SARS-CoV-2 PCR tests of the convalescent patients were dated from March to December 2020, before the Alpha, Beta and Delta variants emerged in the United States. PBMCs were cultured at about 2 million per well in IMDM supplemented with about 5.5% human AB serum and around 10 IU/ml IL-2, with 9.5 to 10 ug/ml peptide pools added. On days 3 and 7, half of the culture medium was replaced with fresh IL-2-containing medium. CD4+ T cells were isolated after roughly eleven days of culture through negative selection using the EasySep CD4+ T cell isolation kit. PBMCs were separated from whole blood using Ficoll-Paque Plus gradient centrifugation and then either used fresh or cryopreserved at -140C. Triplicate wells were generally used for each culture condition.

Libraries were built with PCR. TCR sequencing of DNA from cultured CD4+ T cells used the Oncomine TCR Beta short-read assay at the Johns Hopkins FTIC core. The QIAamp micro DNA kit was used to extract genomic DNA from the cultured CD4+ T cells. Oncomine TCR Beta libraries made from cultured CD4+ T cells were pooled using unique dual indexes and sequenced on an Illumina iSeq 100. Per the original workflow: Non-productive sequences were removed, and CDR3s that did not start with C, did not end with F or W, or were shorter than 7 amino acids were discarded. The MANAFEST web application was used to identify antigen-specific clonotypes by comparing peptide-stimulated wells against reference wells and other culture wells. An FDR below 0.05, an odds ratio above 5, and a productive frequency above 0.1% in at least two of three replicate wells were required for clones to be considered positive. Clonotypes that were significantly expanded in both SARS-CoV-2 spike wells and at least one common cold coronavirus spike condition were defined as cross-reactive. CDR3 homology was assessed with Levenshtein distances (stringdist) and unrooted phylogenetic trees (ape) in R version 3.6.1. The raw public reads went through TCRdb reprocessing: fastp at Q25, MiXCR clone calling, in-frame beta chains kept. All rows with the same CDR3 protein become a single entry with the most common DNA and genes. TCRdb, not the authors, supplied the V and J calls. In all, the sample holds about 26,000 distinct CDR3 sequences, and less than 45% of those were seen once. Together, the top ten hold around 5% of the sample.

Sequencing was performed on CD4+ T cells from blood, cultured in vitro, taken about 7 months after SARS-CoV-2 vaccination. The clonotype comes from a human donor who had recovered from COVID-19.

The CDR3 reads CASSRRTSGRGETQYF. The nucleotide sequence is given as TGTGCCAGCAGCCGACGGACTAGCGGGAGGGGAGAGACCCAGTACTTC. This receptor chain uses TRBV7-2 and TRBJ2-5; 15 bases in the junction line up with TRBD2. Clipping removes 5 bases from V and 4 bases from J, with 5 as the unmatched junction base count. Reading the germline V gene gives CDR1 SGHTA and CDR2 FQGNSA. The CDR3 runs 16 amino acids, cysteine and phenylalanine included. Only the CDR3 DNA stays, 48 bases, in frame from base 1.